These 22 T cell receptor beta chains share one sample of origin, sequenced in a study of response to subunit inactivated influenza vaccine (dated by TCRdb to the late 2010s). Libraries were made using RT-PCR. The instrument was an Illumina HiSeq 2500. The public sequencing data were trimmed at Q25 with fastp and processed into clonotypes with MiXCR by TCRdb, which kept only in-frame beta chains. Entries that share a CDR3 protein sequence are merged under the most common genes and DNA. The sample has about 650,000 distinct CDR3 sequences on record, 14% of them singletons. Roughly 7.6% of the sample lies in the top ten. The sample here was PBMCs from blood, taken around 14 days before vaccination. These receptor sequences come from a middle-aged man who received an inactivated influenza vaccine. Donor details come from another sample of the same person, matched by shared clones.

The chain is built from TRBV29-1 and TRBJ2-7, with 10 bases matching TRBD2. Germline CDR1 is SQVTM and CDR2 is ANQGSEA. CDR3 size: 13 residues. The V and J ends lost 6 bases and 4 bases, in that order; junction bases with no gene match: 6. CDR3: CSVKTSGVYEQYF. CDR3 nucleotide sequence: TGCAGCGTCAAAACTAGCGGGGTATACGAGCAGTACTTC.

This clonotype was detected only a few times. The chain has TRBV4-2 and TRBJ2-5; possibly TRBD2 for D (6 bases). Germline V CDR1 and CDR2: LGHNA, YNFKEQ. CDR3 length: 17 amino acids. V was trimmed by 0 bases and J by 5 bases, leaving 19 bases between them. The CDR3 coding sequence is TGTGCCAGCAGCCAAGACTTTGGGGGATCTGGAGGGGAGACCCAGTACTTC. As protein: CASSQDFGGSGGETQYF.

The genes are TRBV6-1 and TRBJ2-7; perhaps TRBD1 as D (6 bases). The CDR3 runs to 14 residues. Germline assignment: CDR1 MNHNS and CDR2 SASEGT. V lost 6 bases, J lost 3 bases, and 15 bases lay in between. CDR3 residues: CASSQSGRGYEQYF. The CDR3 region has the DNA TGTGCCAGCAGCCAGAGCGGCAGGGGCTACGAGCAGTACTTC.

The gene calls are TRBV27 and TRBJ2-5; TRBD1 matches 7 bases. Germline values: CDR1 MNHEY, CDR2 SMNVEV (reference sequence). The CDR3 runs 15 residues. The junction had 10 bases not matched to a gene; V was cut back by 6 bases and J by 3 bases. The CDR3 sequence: CASSQFGTEEETQYF. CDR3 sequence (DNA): TGTGCCAGCAGCCAATTTGGGACAGAGGAAGAGACCCAGTACTTC.

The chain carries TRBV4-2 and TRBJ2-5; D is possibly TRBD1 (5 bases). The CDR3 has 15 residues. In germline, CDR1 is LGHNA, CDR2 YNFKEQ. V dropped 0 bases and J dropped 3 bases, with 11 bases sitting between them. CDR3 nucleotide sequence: TGTGCCAGCAGCCAAGAAGCTGGCAGGGAAGAGACCCAGTACTTC. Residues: CASSQEAGREETQYF.

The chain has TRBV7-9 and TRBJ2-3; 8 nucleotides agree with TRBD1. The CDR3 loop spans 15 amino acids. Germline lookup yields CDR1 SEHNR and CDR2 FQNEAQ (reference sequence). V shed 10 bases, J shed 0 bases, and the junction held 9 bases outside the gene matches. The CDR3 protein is CATLRQGTSTDTQYF. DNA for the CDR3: TGTGCCACCCTGCGACAGGGGACCAGCACAGATACGCAGTATTTT.

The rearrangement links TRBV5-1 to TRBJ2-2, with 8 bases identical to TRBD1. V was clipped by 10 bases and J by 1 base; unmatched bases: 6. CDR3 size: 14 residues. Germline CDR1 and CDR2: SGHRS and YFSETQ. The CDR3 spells CASGTGENTGELFF. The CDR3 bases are TGCGCCTCCGGGACAGGAGAGAACACCGGGGAGCTGTTTTTT.

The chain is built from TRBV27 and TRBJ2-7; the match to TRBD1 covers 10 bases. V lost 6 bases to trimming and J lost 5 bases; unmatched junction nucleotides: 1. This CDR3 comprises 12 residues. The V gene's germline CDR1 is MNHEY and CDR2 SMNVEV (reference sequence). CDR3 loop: CASRGQGHEQYF. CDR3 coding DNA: TGTGCCAGCAGGGGACAGGGGCACGAGCAGTACTTC.

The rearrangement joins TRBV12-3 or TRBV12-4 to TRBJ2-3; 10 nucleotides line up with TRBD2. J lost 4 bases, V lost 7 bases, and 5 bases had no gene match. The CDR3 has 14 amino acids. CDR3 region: CASTPSGRADTQYF. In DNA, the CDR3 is TGTGCCAGCACCCCGAGCGGGAGGGCAGATACGCAGTATTTT.

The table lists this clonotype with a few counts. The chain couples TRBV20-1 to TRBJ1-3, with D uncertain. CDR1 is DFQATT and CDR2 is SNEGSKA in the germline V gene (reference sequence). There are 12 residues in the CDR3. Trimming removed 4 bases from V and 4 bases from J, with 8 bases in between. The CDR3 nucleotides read TGCAGTGCTAAAGCCGGAGGAAACACCATATATTTT. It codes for CSAKAGGNTIYF.

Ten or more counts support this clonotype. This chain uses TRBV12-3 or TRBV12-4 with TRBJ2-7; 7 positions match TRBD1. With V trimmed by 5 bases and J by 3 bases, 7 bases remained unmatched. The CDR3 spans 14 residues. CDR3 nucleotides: TGTGCCAGCAGTCATCCGGGACAGAGCTACGAGCAGTACTTC. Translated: CASSHPGQSYEQYF.

CDR3 DNA: TGCGCCAGCAGCCATGAAACCGGGACAGAGCAGTTCTTC. Translating gives CASSHETGTEQFF. The chain is built from TRBV4-3 and TRBJ2-1; a possible D gene is TRBD1 (6 bases). The CDR3 spans 13 residues. V lost 3 bases and J 10 bases, leaving 13 bases between the germline ends. Germline V lookup: CDR1 LGHNA, CDR2 YSLEER.

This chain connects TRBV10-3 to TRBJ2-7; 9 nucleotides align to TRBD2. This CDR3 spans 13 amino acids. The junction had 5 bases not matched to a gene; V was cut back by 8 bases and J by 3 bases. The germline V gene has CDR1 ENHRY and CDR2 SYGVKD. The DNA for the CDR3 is TGTGCCATCGGTCCGACTAGCGGCTACGAGCAGTACTTC. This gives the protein CAIGPTSGYEQYF.

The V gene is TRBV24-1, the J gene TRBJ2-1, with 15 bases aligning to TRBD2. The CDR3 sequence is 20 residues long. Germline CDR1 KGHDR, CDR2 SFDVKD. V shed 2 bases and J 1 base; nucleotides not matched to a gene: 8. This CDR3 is CATSDSGLAGGQWSYNEQFF. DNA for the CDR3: TGTGCCACCAGTGATTCCGGACTAGCGGGAGGGCAGTGGTCCTACAATGAGCAGTTCTTC.

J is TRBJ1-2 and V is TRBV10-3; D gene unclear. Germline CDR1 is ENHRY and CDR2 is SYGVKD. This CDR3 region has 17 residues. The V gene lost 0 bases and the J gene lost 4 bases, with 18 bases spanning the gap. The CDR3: CAISESTGRGSAYGYTF. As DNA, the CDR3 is TGTGCCATCAGTGAGTCGACCGGTCGGGGTTCAGCCTATGGCTACACCTTC.

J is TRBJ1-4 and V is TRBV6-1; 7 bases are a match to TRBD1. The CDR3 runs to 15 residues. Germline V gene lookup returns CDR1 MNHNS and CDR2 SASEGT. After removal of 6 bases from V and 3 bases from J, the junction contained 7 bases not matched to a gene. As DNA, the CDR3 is TGTGCCAGCAGAAGACAGGGTTTATCTAATGAAAAACTGTTTTTT. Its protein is CASRRQGLSNEKLFF.

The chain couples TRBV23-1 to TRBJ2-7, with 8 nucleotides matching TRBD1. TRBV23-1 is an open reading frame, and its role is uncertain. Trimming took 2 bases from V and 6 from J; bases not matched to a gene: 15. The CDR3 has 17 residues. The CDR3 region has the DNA TGCGCCAGCAGTCAACCCTACATCCTGGACAGGGTTTGCGAGCAGTACTTC. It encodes CASSQPYILDRVCEQYF.

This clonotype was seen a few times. The CDR3 region has the DNA TGTGCCAGCCGGGCGGTCACCAATTCACCCCTCCACTTT. This sequence encodes CASRAVTNSPLHF. The V and J genes are TRBV6-1 and TRBJ1-6; D unresolved. The CDR3 runs to 13 residues. The V end lost 8 bases, the J end lost 7 bases, and 12 bases lay between the germline ends. Looked up from germline, CDR1 is MNHNS and CDR2 is SASEGT.

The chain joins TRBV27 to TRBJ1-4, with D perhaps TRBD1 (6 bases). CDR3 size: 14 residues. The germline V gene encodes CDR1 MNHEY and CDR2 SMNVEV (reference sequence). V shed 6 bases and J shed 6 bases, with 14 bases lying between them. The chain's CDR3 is CASRAQGRYEKLFF. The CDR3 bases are TGTGCCAGCAGGGCCCAGGGGAGATATGAAAAACTGTTTTTT. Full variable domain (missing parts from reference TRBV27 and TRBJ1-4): EAQVTQNPRYLITVTGKKLTVTCSQNMNHEYMSWYRQDPGLGLRQIYYSMNVEVTDKGDVPEGYKVSRKEKRNFPLILESPSPNQTSLYFCASRAQGRYEKLFFGSGTQLSVL.

CDR3 nucleotides: TGCGCCAGCACCGTCGAACGCAGTGGAACGACTGAAGCTTTCTTT. Its protein is CASTVERSGTTEAFF. This rearrangement joins TRBV4-1 to TRBJ1-1; D not certain. The germline gives CDR1 MGHRA, CDR2 YSYEKL. CDR3 length: 15 residues. Trimming left V 7 bases short and J 5 bases short, with 20 bases between.

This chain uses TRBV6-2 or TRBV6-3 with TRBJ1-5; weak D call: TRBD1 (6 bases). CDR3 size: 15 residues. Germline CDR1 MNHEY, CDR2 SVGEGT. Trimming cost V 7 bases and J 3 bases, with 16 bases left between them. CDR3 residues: CASTALGQPNQPQHF. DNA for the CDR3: TGTGCCAGCACTGCTCTAGGACAGCCCAATCAGCCCCAGCATTTT.

The CDR3 bases are TGTGCCAGCAGTCCAATAGCGGGAGTATCCTACGAGCAGTACTTC. It specifies CASSPIAGVSYEQYF. The gene calls are TRBV6-4 and TRBJ2-7; 9 positions agree with TRBD2. This CDR3 has 15 residues. Germline V gene data show CDR1 as MRHNA and CDR2 as SNTAGT. J lost 1 base, V lost 5 bases, and 6 bases had no gene match.